These 9 T cell receptor beta chains share one sample of origin, sequenced in a study of shared clonotypes between healthy human individuals. Assay used: immunoSEQ multiplex PCR; TCRdb lists only in-frame clones, some missing. The sample carries millions of clones, roughly 95% recorded once. Cells designated naive CD8 were CD45RO-negative and were positively selected for CCR7, with terminally differentiated effector memory CD45RA+ cells excluded. Sample: naive CD8+ T cells sorted from blood. These receptors were collected from a man aged 18 to 35 in good health.

The chain carries TRBV2 and TRBJ2-7; 9 bases match TRBD1. CDR1 and CDR2 from the germline V gene are SNHLY and FYNNEI. This CDR3 contains 13 residues. The junction had 3 bases not matched to a gene; V was cut back by 7 bases and J by 2 bases. The CDR3 is CASTWTGAYEQYF. The CDR3 region has the DNA TGTGCCAGCACTTGGACAGGGGCCTACGAGCAGTACTTC.

This CDR3 is CARSVNRGQTEAFF. The DNA of the CDR3 is TGTGCCAGAAGCGTAAACAGGGGGCAGACTGAAGCTTTCTTT. The chain joins TRBV5-3 to TRBJ1-1; 9 nucleotides line up with TRBD1. TRBV5-3 is an ORF, with its function uncertain. CDR3 length: 14 residues. The V and J ends lost 4 bases and 5 bases, in that order; junction bases with no gene match: 6.

The rearrangement links TRBV2 to TRBJ2-1, with D possibly TRBD2 on 5 matching bases. This CDR3 has 13 residues. V was pared by 6 bases and J by 6 bases, with 12 bases between. From germline, CDR1 is SNHLY and CDR2 FYNNEI. CDR3 DNA sequence: TGTGCCAGCAGGGGAGCGACGGGCAATGAGCAGTTCTTC. Residues: CASRGATGNEQFF. The variable domain in full, completed from reference TRBV2 and TRBJ2-1, reads EPEVTQTPSHQVTQMGQEVILRCVPISNHLYFYWYRQILGQKVEFLVSFYNNEISEKSEIFDDQFSVERPDGSNFTLKIRSTKLEDSAMYFCASRGATGNEQFFGPGTRLTVL.

As to this clone: At one boundary the junction diverges from the germline segment, which might be a read error. V and J are TRBV5-1 and TRBJ1-4; D is undetermined. CDR3 length equals 10 residues. The germline gives CDR1 SGHRS, CDR2 YFSETQ. CDR3 sequence reads: CASSSWADSF. The CDR3 coding sequence is TGCGCCAGCAGCTCTTGGGCGGATAGTTTT.

The J gene is TRBJ1-5, the V gene TRBV27, with a possible D match to TRBD1 (6 bases). V was clipped by 3 bases and J by 4 bases, with 22 bases between them. Germline V CDR1 and CDR2: MNHEY, SMNVEV (reference sequence). This CDR3 is built from 18 residues. The CDR3 protein is CASSFSGSWGAVNQPQHF. In nucleotides, the CDR3 is TGTGCCAGCAGTTTCAGCGGGTCATGGGGGGCCGTGAATCAGCCCCAGCATTTT.

The chain links TRBV13 to TRBJ2-7, with D tentatively TRBD1 (6 bases). V gave up 4 bases and J gave up 5 bases, with 18 bases separating them. CDR1 is PRHDT, CDR2 FYEKMQ, per germline (reference sequence). The CDR3 covers 15 residues. CDR3 DNA: TGTGCCAGCAGCTCGGATTACAGGGAGTATAACGAGCAGTACTTC. Its translation: CASSSDYREYNEQYF.

The chain links TRBV12-5 to TRBJ1-1; D is possibly TRBD1 (6 bases). CDR3 size: 15 residues. Trimming removed 9 bases at V and 1 base at J, with 18 bases between. Germline V gene lookup returns CDR1 LGHNT and CDR2 FRNRAP. The CDR3: CASHRAGDSNTEAFF. The CDR3 region has the DNA TGTGCTAGCCATCGGGCAGGGGACTCGAACACTGAAGCTTTCTTT. Full variable domain (remainder filled in from reference TRBV12-5 and TRBJ1-1): DARVTQTPRHKVTEMGQEVTMRCQPILGHNTVFWYRQTMMQGLELLAYFRNRAPLDDSGMPKDRFSAEMPDATLATLKIQPSEPRDSAVYFCASHRAGDSNTEAFFGQGTRLTVV.

The rearrangement uses TRBV20-1 and TRBJ2-7; no definite D call. The CDR3 is 11 residues long. Germline V CDR1 and CDR2: DFQATT, SNEGSKA (reference sequence). V was trimmed by 0 bases and J by 6 bases, leaving 6 bases between them. The CDR3 bases are TGCAGTGCTAGAGATATTAGCGAGCAGTACTTC. Encoded protein: CSARDISEQYF.

In the case of this clone: Other DNA sequences from this sample encode an identical CDR3 as well. J is TRBJ1-1 and V is TRBV29-1; perhaps TRBD1 as D (5 bases). Germline-derived CDR1 and CDR2 are SQVTM and ANQGSEA. V was trimmed by 4 bases and J by 6 bases, leaving 6 bases between them. This CDR3 is built from 10 residues. CDR3 loop: CSVGGAEAFF. CDR3 DNA: TGCAGCGTTGGAGGGGCTGAAGCTTTCTTT.